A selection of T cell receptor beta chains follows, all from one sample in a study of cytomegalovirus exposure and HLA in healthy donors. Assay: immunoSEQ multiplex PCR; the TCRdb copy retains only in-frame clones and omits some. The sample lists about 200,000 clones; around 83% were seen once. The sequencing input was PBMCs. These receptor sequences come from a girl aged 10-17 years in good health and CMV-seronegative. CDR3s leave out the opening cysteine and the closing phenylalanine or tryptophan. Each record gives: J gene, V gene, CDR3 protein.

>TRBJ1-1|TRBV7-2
ASSLVPQGVNTEAF
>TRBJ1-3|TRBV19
ASSISMGSSGNTIY
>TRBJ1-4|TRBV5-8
ASSRGTATNEKLF
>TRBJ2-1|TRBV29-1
SVAGLAHNEQF
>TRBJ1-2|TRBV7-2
ASNRDGLLLSYGYT
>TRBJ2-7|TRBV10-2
PHRGSGNYRQTSSYEQY
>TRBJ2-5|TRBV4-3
ASSQGSRLQETQY
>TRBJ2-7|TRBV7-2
ASSEIFPRQFRSYEQY
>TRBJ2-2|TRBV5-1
ASSFTTGDTGELF
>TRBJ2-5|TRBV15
ATSRSGQTAETQY
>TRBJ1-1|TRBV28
ASSLWTVGPTEAF
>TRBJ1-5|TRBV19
ASSDRGNQPQH
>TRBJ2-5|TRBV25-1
ASSGLAGQETQY